The 26 T cell receptor beta chains reported below all come from one sample, sequenced in a study of blood T cell repertoires in COVID-19. This table comes from immunoSEQ multiplex PCR, and its TCRdb copy is limited to in-frame clones, with some not included. The sample holds around 400,000 clones; approximately 87% are singletons and the top ten take 2% to 2.5%. The material sequenced was peripheral blood. These receptors all come from a woman aged 55-70 years with COVID-19, enrolled during active disease.

This clone was seen only once. V usage is TRBV7-6 and J usage is TRBJ1-2, with 11 bases fitting TRBD1. In germline, CDR1 is SGHVS, CDR2 FNYEAQ. This CDR3 has 19 amino acids. V was clipped by 5 bases and J by 5 bases; unmatched bases: 19. The CDR3 DNA follows: TGTGCCAGCAGCCCTGCTGGGGGGACAGGGGGACGCTCTAGGTATGGCTACACCTTC. This sequence encodes CASSPAGGTGGRSRYGYTF.

The chain joins TRBV5-5 to TRBJ1-2; 9 bases line up with TRBD1. Unmatched junction bases numbered 14, after V lost 7 bases and J lost 4 bases. Germline values: CDR1 SGHKS, CDR2 YYEKEE (reference sequence). CDR3 size: 16 residues. The CDR3 sequence: CASGMGQGSRGYGYTF. The CDR3 nucleotides read TGTGCCAGCGGGATGGGACAGGGTAGTAGGGGCTATGGCTACACCTTC.

DNA of the CDR3: TGTGCCAGCAGTTTATCCAGGGGGAGGCCTTATAGCAATCAGCCCCAGCATTTT. Its translation is CASSLSRGRPYSNQPQHF. The chain combines TRBV28 with TRBJ1-5; 7 nucleotides match TRBD1. Germline V gives CDR1 MDHEN, CDR2 SYDVKM. J gave up 0 bases and V 1 base, and 9 bases lay outside the gene matches. The CDR3 has 18 residues.

A note on this clone: Other DNA variants within this sample encode the same CDR3. The chain carries TRBV2 and TRBJ1-5; 9 bases match TRBD1. Germline CDR1 and CDR2: SNHLY and FYNNEI. V shed 6 bases and J 2 bases; nucleotides not matched to a gene: 5. This CDR3 is built from 15 residues. The CDR3 bases are TGTGCCAGCAGCGGGGGACAGGGCGGCAATCAGCCCCAGCATTTT. It yields the protein CASSGGQGGNQPQHF.

The chain joins TRBV19 to TRBJ2-1; maybe TRBD1 (6 bases). The CDR3 has 14 amino acids. From germline, CDR1 is LNHDA and CDR2 SQIVND (reference sequence). The V end lost 7 bases, the J end lost 1 base, and 11 bases lay between the germline ends. Here the CDR3 reads CASNTGFSYNEQFF. The CDR3 DNA sequence: TGTGCCAGTAATACAGGGTTTTCCTACAATGAGCAGTTCTTC.

V gene TRBV2 combines with J gene TRBJ1-6, with TRBD1 matching over 7 bases. V shed 7 bases and J 5 bases; nucleotides not matched to a gene: 8. The CDR3 covers 15 residues. From germline, CDR1 is SNHLY and CDR2 FYNNEI. CDR3 sequence reads: CASKGTAKDNSPLHF. The DNA for the CDR3 is TGTGCCAGCAAGGGGACAGCCAAGGATAATTCACCCCTCCACTTT.

The chain recombines TRBV5-1 with TRBJ2-5, with D possibly matching TRBD1 (5 bases). The CDR3 is made up of 14 amino acids. Germline V gene data show CDR1 as SGHRS and CDR2 as YFSETQ. Deletions cut 2 bases from V and 5 bases from J, with 13 bases between. The CDR3: CASSFFQGRETQYF. The CDR3 nucleotides read TGCGCCAGCAGCTTTTTCCAGGGCAGGGAGACCCAGTACTTC. The complete variable domain, with remaining parts taken from reference TRBV5-1 and TRBJ2-5, reads KAGVTQTPRYLIKTRGQQVTLSCSPISGHRSVSWYQQTPGQGLQFLFEYFSETQRNKGNFPGRFSGRQFSNSRSEMNVSTLELGDSALYLCASSFFQGRETQYFGPGTRLLVL.

This chain uses TRBV9 with TRBJ2-2; D might be TRBD1 (5 bases). The germline V and J ends were trimmed by 0 bases and 6 bases, with 9 bases remaining between them. Germline assignment: CDR1 SGDLS and CDR2 YYNGEE. The CDR3 totals 14 residues. In nucleotides, the CDR3 is TGTGCCAGCAGCGTAGAGGGGAATGCCGGGGAGCTGTTTTTT. Its translation is CASSVEGNAGELFF.

This clone was counted only a few times. The chain joins TRBV2 to TRBJ2-2; 9 bases are shared with TRBD2. Trimming removed 8 bases from V and 6 bases from J; junction bases left unmatched: 7. CDR1 SNHLY and CDR2 FYNNEI come from the germline V gene. This CDR3 spans 14 amino acids. The DNA of the CDR3 is TGTGCCAGCTCTCGGGCGGGGGGGCCCGGGGAGCTGTTTTTT. Translation: CASSRAGGPGELFF. The full variable domain, rest sourced from reference TRBV2 and TRBJ2-2, is EPEVTQTPSHQVTQMGQEVILRCVPISNHLYFYWYRQILGQKVEFLVSFYNNEISEKSEIFDDQFSVERPDGSNFTLKIRSTKLEDSAMYFCASSRAGGPGELFFGEGSRLTVL.

The chain links TRBV3-1 (or the pseudogene TRBV3-2) to TRBJ2-3, with 11 bases lining up with TRBD2. V lost 0 bases, J lost 3 bases, and 11 bases stayed unmatched. The CDR3 spans 19 residues. CDR1 and CDR2 (germline): LGHDT, YNNKEL (reference sequence). CDR3 in DNA: TGTGCCAGCAGCCAAGATCGCCTAGCGGGGGGCTCGGTGACAGATACGCAGTATTTT. Translating gives CASSQDRLAGGSVTDTQYF.

The rearrangement joins TRBV28 to TRBJ2-5; possibly TRBD1 for D (5 bases). Per germline, CDR1 MDHEN and CDR2 SYDVKM. V gave up 3 bases and J gave up 6 bases, with 14 bases separating them. The CDR3 runs 14 residues. CDR3 loop: CASSFGRVRKTQYF. Here the CDR3 DNA reads TGTGCCAGCAGTTTTGGCAGGGTTCGGAAGACCCAGTACTTC. Looking up the rest from reference TRBV28 and TRBJ2-5 gives the full variable domain: DVKVTQSSRYLVKRTGEKVFLECVQDMDHENMFWYRQDPGLGLRLIYFSYDVKMKEKGDIPEGYSVSREKKERFSLILESASTNQTSMYLCASSFGRVRKTQYFGPGTRLLVL.

The genes are TRBV4-2 and TRBJ1-5, with 8 nucleotides matching TRBD1. Unmatched junction bases numbered 4, after V lost 3 bases and J lost 3 bases. Germline assignment: CDR1 LGHNA and CDR2 YNFKEQ. CDR3 length: 15 residues. This CDR3 reads CASSQWDRINQPQHF. In nucleotides, the CDR3 is TGTGCCAGCAGCCAGTGGGACAGGATCAATCAGCCCCAGCATTTT.

This chain links TRBV4-1 with TRBJ1-2, with 10 bases matching TRBD1. The CDR3 covers 14 residues. Trimming at V came to 4 bases and at J to 5 bases, leaving 4 bases not matched to a gene. Germline V gene lookup returns CDR1 MGHRA and CDR2 YSYEKL. The CDR3 here is CASSPSGQGYGYTF. CDR3 coding DNA: TGCGCCAGCAGCCCATCGGGACAGGGGTATGGCTACACCTTC.

The chain couples TRBV27 to TRBJ2-4; D possibly corresponds to TRBD1 (6 bases). Trimming removed 6 bases from V and 0 bases from J, with 12 bases in between. Germline CDR1 and CDR2: MNHEY and SMNVEV (reference sequence). The CDR3 consists of 15 residues. This CDR3 reads CASRTTGIAKNIQYF. CDR3 nucleotides: TGTGCCAGCAGGACGACAGGTATAGCCAAAAACATTCAGTACTTC.

This chain links TRBV7-2 with TRBJ2-5; TRBD2 agrees at 9 bases. The germline V gene has CDR1 SGHTA and CDR2 FQGNSA. This CDR3 spans 15 amino acids. J lost 2 bases, V lost 7 bases, and 8 bases had no gene match. CDR3: CASTRGGGLQETQYF. CDR3 DNA sequence: TGTGCCAGCACCCGCGGGGGGGGCCTTCAAGAGACCCAGTACTTC.

The rearrangement links TRBV5-5 to TRBJ1-6; TRBD1 is a possible D gene (5 bases). The V gene's germline CDR1 is SGHKS and CDR2 YYEKEE (reference sequence). The CDR3 covers 15 residues. With 4 bases removed from V and 1 base from J, the gap between germline ends came to 9 bases. The CDR3 protein is CASSRQGSYNSPLHF. DNA for the CDR3: TGTGCCAGCAGCCGGCAGGGTTCCTATAATTCACCCCTCCACTTT.

This clone turned up a few times. The V call is TRBV5-1, the J call TRBJ1-2, with D perhaps TRBD1 (6 bases). The CDR3 length is 14 residues. The V gene lost 4 bases and the J gene lost 5 bases, with 15 bases spanning the gap. Germline assignment: CDR1 SGHRS and CDR2 YFSETQ. DNA of the CDR3: TGCGCCAGCAGCCCAGCAACAGGGCCTTATGGCTACACCTTC. Amino acid sequence: CASSPATGPYGYTF.

The V call is TRBV6-5, the J call TRBJ2-7; D is possibly TRBD1 (6 bases). The V gene's germline CDR1 is MNHEY and CDR2 SVGAGI. Trimming pared 6 bases from V and 2 bases from J, leaving 14 bases between. This CDR3 region has 14 residues. CDR3 coding DNA: TGTGCCAGCAGATCCGGGACACCGACCTACGAGCAGTACTTC. Protein: CASRSGTPTYEQYF.

V and J are TRBV19 and TRBJ2-2; the match to TRBD2 covers 8 bases. The CDR3 has 17 residues. Trimming removed 0 bases from V and 1 base from J; junction bases left unmatched: 4. Germline V gene data show CDR1 as LNHDA and CDR2 as SQIVND (reference sequence). The CDR3: CASSIESLAGNTGELFF. CDR3 bases: TGTGCCAGTAGTATAGAAAGCCTAGCGGGGAACACCGGGGAGCTGTTTTTT.

The rearrangement uses TRBV13 and TRBJ1-3; D unresolved. V was trimmed by 5 bases and J by 0 bases, leaving 20 bases between them. Germline V gives CDR1 PRHDT, CDR2 FYEKMQ (reference sequence). This CDR3 is 18 amino acids long. This chain's CDR3 is CASSRTTFSPFSGNTIYF. The CDR3 DNA is TGTGCCAGCAGCCGTACCACCTTCAGTCCATTCTCTGGAAACACCATATATTTT.

In the case of this clone: Other DNA sequences in this specimen translate into the identical CDR3. The rearrangement links TRBV6-5 to TRBJ2-7, with D perhaps TRBD1 (6 bases). Trimming removed 5 bases at V and 1 base at J, with 9 bases between. This CDR3 spans 13 amino acids. Germline V gene data show CDR1 as MNHEY and CDR2 as SVGAGI. DNA for the CDR3: TGTGCCAGCAGTCCCGGACAGTCCTACGAGCAGTACTTC. It specifies CASSPGQSYEQYF.

The chain links TRBV5-5 to TRBJ2-7; 7 nucleotides align to TRBD1. Looked up from germline, CDR1 is SGHKS and CDR2 is YYEKEE (reference sequence). The CDR3 totals 14 residues. With V trimmed by 6 bases and J by 0 bases, 6 bases remained unmatched. CDR3: CASIGQAGSYEQYF. The DNA of the CDR3 is TGTGCCAGCATAGGACAGGCAGGCTCCTACGAGCAGTACTTC.

This rearrangement joins TRBV2 to TRBJ2-5; D might be TRBD2 (5 bases). Per the germline V gene, CDR1 is SNHLY and CDR2 is FYNNEI. This CDR3 contains 12 residues. The V gene lost 2 bases and the J gene lost 10 bases, with 11 bases spanning the gap. CDR3 amino acids: CASSEYSRDQYF. The CDR3 DNA follows: TGTGCCAGCAGTGAATACTCCCGGGACCAGTACTTC.

This clone was observed once. This chain connects TRBV7-3 to TRBJ2-3; 10 positions match TRBD1. This CDR3 is 15 amino acids long. With V trimmed by 4 bases and J by 3 bases, 4 bases remained unmatched. CDR1 and CDR2 (germline): SGHTA, FQGTGA. This chain's CDR3 is CASSSGTGVTDTQYF. The CDR3 DNA is TGTGCCAGCAGCTCAGGGACAGGGGTAACAGATACGCAGTATTTT.

With respect to this clone: At one of its ends the junction is not consistent with the germline gene, which may arise from a read error. The gene calls are TRBV7-7 and TRBJ2-5; TRBD2 is a possible D gene (6 bases). Germline V gives CDR1 SSHAT, CDR2 FNYEAQ (reference sequence). The CDR3 contains 15 residues. The CDR3 protein is CASSQLSWGEETQYF. The CDR3 DNA reads TGTGCTAGCAGCCAACTCTCTTGGGGGGAAGAGACCCAGTACTTC.

This clone was observed a handful of times. CDR3 in DNA: TGCGCCAGCAGCGCCACAGCCTCAGGGGTTCCTGAAGCTTTCTTT. Its translation: CASSATASGVPEAFF. The V call is TRBV4-1, the J call TRBJ1-1; tentatively, D is TRBD1 (6 bases). The V end lost 5 bases, the J end lost 6 bases, and 19 bases lay between the germline ends. Germline CDR1 and CDR2: MGHRA and YSYEKL. This CDR3 spans 15 amino acids.